The 17 T cell receptor beta chains reported below all come from one sample, sequenced in a study of a mutant IDH1 vaccine in newly diagnosed glioma. Indicated time point: baseline, week 1 (first vaccination visit). Noted treatment: pre-vaccination baseline after standard-of-care therapy. Method: immunoSEQ multiplex PCR; TCRdb's copy keeps in-frame clones and lacks some. The sample shows some 90,000 clones, over 75% of them seen only once. This specimen consisted of PBMCs, obtained from a glioma patient treated with radiotherapy, temozolomide or both. These TCRs come from a man aged 35 to 55 with glioma. Some clones in this sample may be carry-over from other donors' samples.

This chain connects TRBV11-1 to TRBJ1-1; D ambiguous. The CDR3 spans 15 residues. In germline, CDR1 is SGHAT, CDR2 FQDESV (reference sequence). V lost 1 base to trimming and J lost 4 bases, with 13 bases between them. CDR3 amino acids: CASSLERVLGTEAFF. The CDR3 nucleotides read TGTGCCAGCAGCTTAGAACGGGTATTGGGCACTGAAGCTTTCTTT.

The chain recombines TRBV5-1 with TRBJ2-6; weak D call: TRBD1 (5 bases). The germline CDR1 and CDR2 sequences are SGHRS and YFSETQ. This CDR3 is built from 16 residues. V was pared by 4 bases and J by 0 bases, with 11 bases between. The CDR3, as DNA: TGCGCCAGCAGCCTTCGACAGAGCTCTGGGGCCAACGTCCTGACTTTC. This encodes CASSLRQSSGANVLTF.

The chain couples TRBV5-6 to TRBJ1-3, with TRBD1 identical over 7 bases. Looked up from germline, CDR1 is SGHDT and CDR2 is YYEEEE. The trim removed 1 base at V and 4 bases at J, leaving 11 bases unmatched. This CDR3 region has 17 residues. In nucleotides, the CDR3 is TGTGCCAGCAGCTTGATTGGTCCTGGGACAGAAGGAAACACCATATATTTT. Protein product: CASSLIGPGTEGNTIYF.

The chain couples TRBV5-1 to TRBJ1-2; the match to TRBD1 covers 8 bases. The CDR3 runs 14 residues. V was clipped by 1 base and J by 6 bases; unmatched bases: 5. Germline-derived CDR1 and CDR2 are SGHRS and YFSETQ. The CDR3 here is CASSLNRGVDGYTF. CDR3 nucleotide sequence: TGCGCCAGCAGCTTGAACAGGGGGGTAGATGGCTACACCTTC. The full variable domain, completed using reference TRBV5-1 and TRBJ1-2, is KAGVTQTPRYLIKTRGQQVTLSCSPISGHRSVSWYQQTPGQGLQFLFEYFSETQRNKGNFPGRFSGRQFSNSRSEMNVSTLELGDSALYLCASSLNRGVDGYTFGSGTRLTVV.

V gene TRBV6-6 combines with J gene TRBJ1-5, with unresolved D. Germline V gene data show CDR1 as MNHNY and CDR2 as SVGAGI (reference sequence). V dropped 0 bases and J dropped 7 bases, with 7 bases sitting between them. This CDR3 comprises 13 residues. Here the CDR3 DNA reads TGTGCCAGCAGTTACTCTAGGGAGCAGCCCCAGCATTTT. Amino acid sequence: CASSYSREQPQHF.

The J gene is TRBJ1-1, the V gene TRBV5-4, with a tentative D call TRBD1 (5 bases). The CDR3 length is 15 residues. The ends were cut back, 3 bases at V and 4 bases at J, with 16 bases in the middle. Germline V gives CDR1 SGHNT, CDR2 YYREEE (reference sequence). The CDR3 is CASSSEDRGGTEAFF. As DNA, the CDR3 is TGTGCCAGCAGCTCGGAAGATCGGGGGGGCACTGAAGCTTTCTTT.

The rearrangement links TRBV6-6 to TRBJ1-4; TRBD1 is a possible D gene (6 bases). The germline CDR1 and CDR2 sequences are MNHNY and SVGAGI (reference sequence). Trimming shortened V by 8 bases and J by 7 bases, and 20 bases separated the two germline ends. This CDR3 has 15 residues. This chain's CDR3 is CASSPTGNIGEKLFF. For the CDR3, the DNA is TGTGCCAGCTCCCCAACAGGGAACATTGGTGAAAAACTGTTTTTT.

The chain employs TRBV6-5 and TRBJ1-1; D ambiguous. The CDR3 is 16 residues long. Germline CDR1 MNHEY, CDR2 SVGAGI. V lost 0 bases, J lost 4 bases, and 15 bases lay in between. CDR3 sequence (DNA): TGTGCCAGCAGTTACTCTCTAAAGGGAGGGAGCACTGAAGCTTTCTTT. Residues: CASSYSLKGGSTEAFF.

CDR3 sequence reads: CASSWDWGYGYTF. The DNA of the CDR3 is TGTGCCAGCAGTTGGGATTGGGGCTATGGCTACACCTTC. V is TRBV7-9 and J is TRBJ1-2; D is ambiguous. The V end lost 6 bases, the J end lost 4 bases, and 12 bases lay between the germline ends. Germline assignment: CDR1 SEHNR and CDR2 FQNEAQ (reference sequence). CDR3 length: 13 residues.

The chain combines TRBV7-2 with TRBJ1-2; no clear D. Trimming left V 2 bases short and J 4 bases short, with 14 bases between. The CDR3 has 15 amino acids. Per germline, CDR1 SGHTA and CDR2 FQGNSA. DNA of the CDR3: TGTGCCAGCAGCTTAACGGCGGTCGGTGGCTATGGCTACACCTTC. Translated: CASSLTAVGGYGYTF.

The J gene is TRBJ2-7, the V gene TRBV5-1, with 9 bases matching TRBD1. The V segment lost 0 bases and the J segment 2 bases; nucleotides outside the gene matches: 3. Per the germline V gene, CDR1 is SGHRS and CDR2 is YFSETQ. The CDR3 is 15 amino acids. In nucleotides, the CDR3 is TGCGCCAGCAGCTTGGCGGGGACAGGGACCTACGAGCAGTACTTC. Protein: CASSLAGTGTYEQYF.

This clone was detected only once. CDR3 nucleotide sequence: TGCGCCAGCAGCTGGAGGGACAGGGCCTACGAGCAGTACTTC. Its translation: CASSWRDRAYEQYF. The V call is TRBV5-1, the J call TRBJ2-7, with TRBD1 matching 9 bases. J gave up 2 bases and V 3 bases, and 3 bases lay outside the gene matches. The CDR3 extends over 14 amino acids. Per germline, CDR1 SGHRS and CDR2 YFSETQ.

The V and J genes are TRBV15 and TRBJ1-5; tentatively, D is TRBD1 (6 bases). From germline, CDR1 is LNHNV and CDR2 YYDKDF (reference sequence). The CDR3 is 14 residues long. Trimming left V 8 bases short and J 5 bases short, with 16 bases between. The CDR3 DNA reads TGTGCCACCCGGGAACAGGGTAGTTATCAGCCCCAGCATTTT. Its translation: CATREQGSYQPQHF.

V and J are TRBV6-6 and TRBJ1-2; D gene uncertain. V was shortened by 5 bases and J by 0 bases, with 13 bases between the two germline ends. This CDR3 contains 15 residues. Germline assignment: CDR1 MNHNY and CDR2 SVGAGI (reference sequence). The CDR3 sequence: CASSPGSVPNYGYTF. The CDR3 coding sequence is TGTGCCAGCAGTCCCGGGTCAGTTCCTAACTATGGCTACACCTTC.

The count of this clone is one. This chain uses TRBV2 with TRBJ2-7; 8 nucleotides match TRBD1. In germline, CDR1 is SNHLY, CDR2 FYNNEI. J lost 5 bases, V lost 6 bases, and 12 bases had no gene match. There are 15 residues in the CDR3. The CDR3 reads CASRVLGTGLDEQYF. CDR3 DNA sequence: TGTGCCAGCAGGGTACTAGGGACAGGACTTGACGAGCAGTACTTC.

This rearrangement joins TRBV5-6 to TRBJ1-6; the match to TRBD1 covers 10 bases. Unmatched junction bases numbered 16, after V lost 4 bases and J lost 9 bases. This CDR3 comprises 18 residues. Germline V CDR1 and CDR2: SGHDT, YYEEEE. CDR3 region: CASSKRGTGVGVGSPLHF. The DNA for the CDR3 is TGTGCCAGCAGCAAAAGAGGGACAGGGGTCGGGGTTGGTTCACCCCTCCACTTT.

The chain links TRBV5-1 to TRBJ1-1, with TRBD1 identical over 8 bases. Germline lookup yields CDR1 SGHRS and CDR2 YFSETQ. The J segment lost 0 bases and the V segment lost 1 base, leaving 5 bases of the junction unmatched. The CDR3 is made up of 16 amino acids. CDR3 region: CASSLWGTGLNTEAFF. Written as DNA, the CDR3 is TGCGCCAGCAGCTTGTGGGGGACAGGCCTGAACACTGAAGCTTTCTTT.